Listed here is a single T cell receptor beta chain. The sample comes from a study of blood T cell repertoires in COVID-19. Source study methods: Reference gene primer amplification in the assay estimated nucleated cell counts. Assay: immunoSEQ multiplex PCR; the TCRdb copy retains only in-frame clones and omits some. Clonal size and the V and J genes are those of that table, whereas D and trimming came from the DNA. Among about 9,600 clones listed, 89% were seen once. The sample consisted of peripheral blood. The sequence derives from a human donor in a cohort sampled during active COVID-19.

In nucleotides, the CDR3 is TGTGCCAGCAGACAGACAGGGTATGGCTACACCTTC. Protein: CASRQTGYGYTF. The V gene is TRBV25-1, the J gene TRBJ1-2, with TRBD1 matching over 7 bases. Germline values: CDR1 MGHDK, CDR2 SYGVNS. The J segment lost 5 bases and the V segment lost 6 bases, leaving 3 bases of the junction unmatched. CDR3 length: 12 amino acids.